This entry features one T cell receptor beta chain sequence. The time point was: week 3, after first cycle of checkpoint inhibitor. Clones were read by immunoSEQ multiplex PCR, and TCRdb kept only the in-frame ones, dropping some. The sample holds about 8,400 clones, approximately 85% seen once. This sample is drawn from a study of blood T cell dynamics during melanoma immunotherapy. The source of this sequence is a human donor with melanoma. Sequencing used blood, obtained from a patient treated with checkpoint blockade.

CDR3 bases: TGTGCCAGCAAACAGGTGGCTTCCAATCAGCCCCAGCATTTT. Translation gives CASKQVASNQPQHF. This chain uses TRBV2 with TRBJ1-5, with D possibly matching TRBD1 (5 bases). Deletions cut 7 bases from V and 3 bases from J, with 13 bases between. CDR3 length: 14 residues. Germline assignment: CDR1 SNHLY and CDR2 FYNNEI.